This T cell receptor (beta chain) is drawn from a study of breast tumors, draining lymph nodes, adjacent tissues. There are a few counts of this clonotype. TCRdb passed the multiplex PCR reads through MiXCR, listing each CDR3 protein once. The data contain approximately 63,000 distinct CDR3 sequences, 57% of them singletons. The V and J ends lost 5 bases and 11 bases respectively, with 23 bases between them. The CDR3 is 15 residues long. CDR1 and CDR2 (germline): SGHAT, FQNNGV. The TCR sequence derives from a female donor with breast cancer. Some clones in this sample may be carry-over from other donors' samples. Sequencing was performed on breast tumor tissue. The gene calls are TRBV11-2 and TRBJ2-3; no reliable D call. The CDR3 sequence: CASSMTLILYNEQYF. CDR3 nucleotides: TGTGCCAGCAGCATGACCTTGATTCTGTACAATGAGCAGTATTTT. Filled out from reference TRBV11-2 and TRBJ2-3, the complete variable domain reads EAGVAQSPRYKIIEKRQSVAFWCNPISGHATLYWYQQILGQGPKLLIQFQNNGVVDDSQLPKDRFSAERLKGVDSTLKIQPAKLEDSAVYLCASSMTLILYNEQYFGPGTRLTVL.